The 3 T cell receptor beta chains in this list originate from one sample, sequenced in a study of blood T cell repertoires in COVID-19. Sequencing used immunoSEQ multiplex PCR; TCRdb keeps in-frame clones, though not all of them. Of roughly 290,000 clones detected, 80% to 90% appear once; the ten largest clones hold under 2.5%. Sequenced input: PBMCs or T cells enriched from blood (not recorded which). These TCRs come from a man aged 25-45 years who had recovered from COVID-19.

The chain employs TRBV6-5 and TRBJ1-2; 8 positions match TRBD1. The CDR3 runs to 15 residues. The V gene's germline CDR1 is MNHEY and CDR2 SVGAGI. Losses at the gene ends were 6 bases for V and 6 bases for J; bases not matched to a gene: 12. CDR3 residues: CASSSVGTGGDGYTF. CDR3 DNA: TGTGCCAGCAGCTCCGTAGGAACAGGGGGAGATGGCTACACCTTC.

V and J are TRBV7-9 and TRBJ1-2; 9 positions match TRBD1. The CDR3 consists of 15 residues. The V gene end was trimmed by 1 base and the J gene end by 8 bases; junction bases not matched to a gene: 8. The V gene's germline CDR1 is SEHNR and CDR2 FQNEAQ (reference sequence). This CDR3 reads CASSLDQQGAKGYTF. DNA of the CDR3: TGTGCCAGCAGCTTAGACCAACAGGGGGCTAAGGGCTACACCTTC.

This chain uses TRBV6-5 with TRBJ2-5; 10 bases align to TRBD2. Germline lookup yields CDR1 MNHEY and CDR2 SVGAGI. With 2 bases clipped from V and 7 bases from J, the junction kept 7 bases outside the gene matches. The CDR3 runs 15 residues. The CDR3 loop reads CASSYTSGTGGTQYF. CDR3 DNA sequence: TGTGCCAGCAGTTACACTAGCGGGACCGGGGGGACCCAGTACTTC.